These T cell receptor beta chains were read from a single sample in a study of T cell changes during pregnancy in multiple sclerosis. This table comes from immunoSEQ multiplex PCR, and its TCRdb copy is limited to in-frame clones, with some not included. This table has approximately 100,000 clones, roughly 93% appearing once. The specimen comprised peripheral blood, sampled in the third trimester of pregnancy. The receptors here all came from a female donor with multiple sclerosis, enrolled in a pregnancy study. Each CDR3 is given with its conserved first and last residue. A D gene is named only where the DNA matches it firmly.

j_call,d_call,v_call,cdr3_aa
TRBJ1-1,.,TRBV28,CASSGSRGARAEAFF
TRBJ2-1,TRBD2,TRBV28,CASRPVRTSTYNEQFF
TRBJ2-1,TRBD1,TRBV7-2,CASSEGQSSYNEQFF
TRBJ1-1,.,TRBV27,CASSLLGHLNTEAFF
TRBJ2-1,.,TRBV27,CASSLEVTSYEQFF
TRBJ2-5,TRBD2,TRBV5-4,CASSRSASGQETQYF
TRBJ1-5,.,TRBV9,CASSATYSNQPQHF
TRBJ2-3,TRBD2,TRBV5-1,CASSLVSGSLSTDTQYF
TRBJ2-1,TRBD2,TRBV19,CASSMTSGRGINEQFF
TRBJ2-3,TRBD2,TRBV7-7,CASSSGLAVKDTQYF
TRBJ2-7,TRBD2,TRBV14,CASSQSSGRVDEQYF
TRBJ1-1,TRBD1,TRBV30,CAWRSGGESTEAFF
TRBJ2-1,TRBD2,TRBV30,CAWSPRPGLADNEQFF
TRBJ1-4,.,TRBV1,CTSSQSSWDRVATNEKLFF
TRBJ2-2,TRBD2,TRBV4-1,CASSQGDSGRAWGTGELFF
TRBJ2-3,.,TRBV6-6,CASNYAGDTQYF
TRBJ2-7,TRBD2,TRBV6-6,CASTRAGSVNEQYF
TRBJ2-7,.,TRBV28,CASSTAVPLYEQYF
TRBJ2-7,.,TRBV7-6,CASSLDRMSSYEQYF
TRBJ1-1,.,TRBV7-2,CASSLDEGEAFF
TRBJ1-2,.,TRBV7-4,CARTMYWREVGYTF
TRBJ2-7,TRBD2,TRBV4-3,CASSLTRAGGDEQYF
TRBJ2-7,.,TRBV5-1,CASSLTPPYEQYF
TRBJ1-1,.,TRBV15,CATSRPLAAEAFF
TRBJ1-5,.,TRBV6-5,CASSYGGTQHF
TRBJ2-4,.,TRBV2,CASSEARGASKNIQYF
TRBJ2-5,TRBD1,TRBV7-8,CASSLKTGQGEETQYF
TRBJ2-7,.,TRBV25-1,CASSAFPDSEQYF
TRBJ2-5,TRBD2,TRBV5-1,CASSLGLAGQETQYF
TRBJ2-1,TRBD2,TRBV7-9,CASSSGTRVHEQFF
TRBJ2-7,TRBD1,TRBV6-5,CASSASGGYEQYF
TRBJ2-1,.,TRBV27,CASWPQGTSYNEQFF
TRBJ2-5,.,TRBV6-5,CASSYSGTFQETQYF
TRBJ2-1,.,TRBV19,CASREGVTYNEQFF